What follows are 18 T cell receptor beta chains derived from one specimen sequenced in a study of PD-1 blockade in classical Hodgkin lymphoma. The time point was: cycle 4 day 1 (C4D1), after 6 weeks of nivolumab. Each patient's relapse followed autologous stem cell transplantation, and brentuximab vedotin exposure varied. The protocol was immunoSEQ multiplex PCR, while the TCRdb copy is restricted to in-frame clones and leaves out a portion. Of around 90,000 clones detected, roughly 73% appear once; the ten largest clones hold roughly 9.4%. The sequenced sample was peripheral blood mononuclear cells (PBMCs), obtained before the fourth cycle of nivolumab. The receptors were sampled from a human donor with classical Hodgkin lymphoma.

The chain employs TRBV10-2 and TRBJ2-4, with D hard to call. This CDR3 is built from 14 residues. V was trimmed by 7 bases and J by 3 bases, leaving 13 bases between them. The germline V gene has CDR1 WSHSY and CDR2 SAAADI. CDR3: CASTKDIDKNIQYF. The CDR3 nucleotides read TGCGCCAGCACCAAGGATATTGACAAAAACATTCAGTACTTC.

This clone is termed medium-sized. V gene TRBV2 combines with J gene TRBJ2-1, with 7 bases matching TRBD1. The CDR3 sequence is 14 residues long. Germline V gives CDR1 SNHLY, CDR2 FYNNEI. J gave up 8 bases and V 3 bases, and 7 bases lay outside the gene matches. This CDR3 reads CASSDNRGRDEQFF. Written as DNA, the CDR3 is TGTGCCAGCAGTGATAACAGGGGTAGGGATGAGCAGTTCTTC.

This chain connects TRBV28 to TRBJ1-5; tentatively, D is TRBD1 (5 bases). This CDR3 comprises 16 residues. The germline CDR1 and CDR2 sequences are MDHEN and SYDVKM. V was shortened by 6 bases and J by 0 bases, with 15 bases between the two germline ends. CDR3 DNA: TGTGCCAGCAGACCGTGGGGCGGTGATAGCAATCAGCCCCAGCATTTT. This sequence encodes CASRPWGGDSNQPQHF.

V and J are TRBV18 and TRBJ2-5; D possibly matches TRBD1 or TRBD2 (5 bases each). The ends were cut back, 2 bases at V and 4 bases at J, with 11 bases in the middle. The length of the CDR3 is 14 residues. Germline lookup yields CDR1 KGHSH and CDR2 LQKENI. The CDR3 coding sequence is TGTGCCAGCTCACCATCCGAGGGGAGAGAGACCCAGTACTTC. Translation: CASSPSEGRETQYF.

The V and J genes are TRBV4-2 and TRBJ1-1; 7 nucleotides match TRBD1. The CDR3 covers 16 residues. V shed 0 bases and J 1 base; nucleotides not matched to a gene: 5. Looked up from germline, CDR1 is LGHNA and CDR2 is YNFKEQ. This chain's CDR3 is CASSQESGTANTEAFF. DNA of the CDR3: TGTGCCAGCAGCCAAGAGTCCGGGACAGCGAACACTGAAGCTTTCTTT.

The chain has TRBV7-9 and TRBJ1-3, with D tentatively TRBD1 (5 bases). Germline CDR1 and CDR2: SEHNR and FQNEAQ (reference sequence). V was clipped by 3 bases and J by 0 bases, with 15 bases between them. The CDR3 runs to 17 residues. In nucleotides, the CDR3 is TGTGCCAGCAGCTTTGGGGGACGGTCTAGCTCTGGAAACACCATATATTTT. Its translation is CASSFGGRSSSGNTIYF. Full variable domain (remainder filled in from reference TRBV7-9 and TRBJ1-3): DTGVSQNPRHKITKRGQNVTFRCDPISEHNRLYWYRQTLGQGPEFLTYFQNEAQLEKSRLLSDRFSAERPKGSFSTLEIQRTEQGDSAMYLCASSFGGRSSSGNTIYFGEGSWLTVV.

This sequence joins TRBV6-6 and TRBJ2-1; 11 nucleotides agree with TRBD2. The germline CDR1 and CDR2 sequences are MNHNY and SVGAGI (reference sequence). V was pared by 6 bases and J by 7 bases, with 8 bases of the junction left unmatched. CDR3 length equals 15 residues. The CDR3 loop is CASSLSGGAGNEQFF. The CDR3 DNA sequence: TGTGCCAGCAGCCTTAGCGGGGGGGCCGGGAATGAGCAGTTCTTC.

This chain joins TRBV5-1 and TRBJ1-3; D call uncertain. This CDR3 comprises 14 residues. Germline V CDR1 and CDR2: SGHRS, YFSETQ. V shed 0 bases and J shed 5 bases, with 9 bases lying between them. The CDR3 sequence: CASSLDSFRNTIYF. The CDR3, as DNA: TGCGCCAGCAGCTTGGACAGCTTCAGAAACACCATATATTTT.

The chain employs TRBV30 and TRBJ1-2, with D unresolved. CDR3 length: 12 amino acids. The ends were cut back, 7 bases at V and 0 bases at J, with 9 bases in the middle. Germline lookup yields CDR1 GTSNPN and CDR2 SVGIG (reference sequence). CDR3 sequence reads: CALPASNYGYTF. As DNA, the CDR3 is TGTGCCTTGCCCGCTTCTAACTATGGCTACACCTTC.

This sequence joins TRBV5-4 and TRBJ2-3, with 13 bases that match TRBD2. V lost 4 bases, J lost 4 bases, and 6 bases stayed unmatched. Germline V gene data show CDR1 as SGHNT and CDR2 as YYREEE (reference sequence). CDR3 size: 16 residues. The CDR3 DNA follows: TGTGCCAGCAGCAGAACTAGCGGGGGGGCTGCAGATACGCAGTATTTT. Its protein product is CASSRTSGGAADTQYF.

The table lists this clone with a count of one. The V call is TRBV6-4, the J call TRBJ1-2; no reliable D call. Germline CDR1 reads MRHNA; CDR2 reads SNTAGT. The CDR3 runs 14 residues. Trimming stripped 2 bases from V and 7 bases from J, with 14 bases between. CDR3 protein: CASSDEMGMGGYTF. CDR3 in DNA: TGTGCCAGCAGTGACGAAATGGGGATGGGTGGCTACACCTTC.

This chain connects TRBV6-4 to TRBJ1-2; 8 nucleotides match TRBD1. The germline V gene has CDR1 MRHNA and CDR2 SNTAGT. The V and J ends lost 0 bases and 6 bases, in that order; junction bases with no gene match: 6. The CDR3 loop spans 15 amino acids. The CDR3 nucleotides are TGTGCCAGCAGTGACTCTAGACAGGGGAAAGATGGCTACACCTTC. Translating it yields CASSDSRQGKDGYTF.

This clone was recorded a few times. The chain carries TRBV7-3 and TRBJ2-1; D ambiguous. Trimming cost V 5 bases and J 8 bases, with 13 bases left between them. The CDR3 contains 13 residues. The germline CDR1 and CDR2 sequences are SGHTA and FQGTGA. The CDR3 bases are TGTGCCAGCAGCCCCCAACCCGGCGATGAGCAGTTCTTC. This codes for CASSPQPGDEQFF.

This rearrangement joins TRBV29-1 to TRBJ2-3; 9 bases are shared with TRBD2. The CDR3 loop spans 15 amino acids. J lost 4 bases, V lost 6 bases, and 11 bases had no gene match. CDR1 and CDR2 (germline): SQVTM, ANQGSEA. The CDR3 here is CSVHPAGLAPDTQYF. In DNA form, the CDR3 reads TGCAGCGTCCACCCTGCGGGACTAGCTCCAGATACGCAGTATTTT.

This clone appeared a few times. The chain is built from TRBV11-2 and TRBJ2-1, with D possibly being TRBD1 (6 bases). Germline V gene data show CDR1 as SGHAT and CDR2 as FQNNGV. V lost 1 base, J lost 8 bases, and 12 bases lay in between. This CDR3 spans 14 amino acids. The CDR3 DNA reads TGTGCCAGCAGCTTAGGGTACAGGGCCGATGAGCAGTTCTTC. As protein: CASSLGYRADEQFF.

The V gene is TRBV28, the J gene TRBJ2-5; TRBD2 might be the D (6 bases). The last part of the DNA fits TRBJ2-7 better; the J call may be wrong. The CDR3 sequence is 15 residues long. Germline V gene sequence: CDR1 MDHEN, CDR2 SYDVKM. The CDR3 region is CASSLGLTASYEQYF. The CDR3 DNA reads TGTGCCAGCAGCCTGGGACTCACCGCCTCCTACGAGCAGTACTTC.

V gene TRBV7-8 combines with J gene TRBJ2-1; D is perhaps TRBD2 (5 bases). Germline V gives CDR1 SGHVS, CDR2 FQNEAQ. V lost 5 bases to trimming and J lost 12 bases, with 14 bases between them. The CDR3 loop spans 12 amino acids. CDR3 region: CASSTTSFVQFF. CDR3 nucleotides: TGTGCCAGCAGCACCACTAGTTTCGTGCAGTTCTTC.

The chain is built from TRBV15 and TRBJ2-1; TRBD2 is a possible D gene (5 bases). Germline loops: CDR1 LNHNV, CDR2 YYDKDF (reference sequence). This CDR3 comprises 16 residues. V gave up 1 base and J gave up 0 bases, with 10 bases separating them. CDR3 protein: CATSRVTSGSYNEQFF. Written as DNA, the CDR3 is TGTGCCACCAGCAGAGTAACGAGCGGCTCCTACAATGAGCAGTTCTTC. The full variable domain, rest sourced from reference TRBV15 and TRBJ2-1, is DAMVIQNPRYQVTQFGKPVTLSCSQTLNHNVMYWYQQKSSQAPKLLFHYYDKDFNNEADTPDNFQSRRPNTSFCFLDIRSPGLGDTAMYLCATSRVTSGSYNEQFFGPGTRLTVL.